This T cell receptor beta chain was sequenced in a study of neurological immune-mediated disorders. Documented time point: longitudinal time-point 1 (baseline). This clonotype has just a few counts. One entry per CDR3 protein, called by TCRdb with MiXCR from the 5' RACE reads. The profile shows some 68,000 distinct CDR3 sequences, about an eighth of them singletons. This CDR3 comprises 17 residues. Germline CDR1 reads SGHNT; CDR2 reads YENEEA. V was pared by 1 base and J by 1 base, with 15 bases between. This sequence was found in a female donor with HTLV-1-associated myelopathy (HAM/TSP). The chain has TRBV11-3 and TRBJ2-3; possible D gene TRBD1, 6 bases. The sequenced material came from PBMCs. CDR3 in amino acids: CASSLGGGRARTDTQYF. The CDR3 DNA is TGTGCCAGCAGCTTAGGAGGGGGACGGGCGCGCACAGATACGCAGTATTTT.